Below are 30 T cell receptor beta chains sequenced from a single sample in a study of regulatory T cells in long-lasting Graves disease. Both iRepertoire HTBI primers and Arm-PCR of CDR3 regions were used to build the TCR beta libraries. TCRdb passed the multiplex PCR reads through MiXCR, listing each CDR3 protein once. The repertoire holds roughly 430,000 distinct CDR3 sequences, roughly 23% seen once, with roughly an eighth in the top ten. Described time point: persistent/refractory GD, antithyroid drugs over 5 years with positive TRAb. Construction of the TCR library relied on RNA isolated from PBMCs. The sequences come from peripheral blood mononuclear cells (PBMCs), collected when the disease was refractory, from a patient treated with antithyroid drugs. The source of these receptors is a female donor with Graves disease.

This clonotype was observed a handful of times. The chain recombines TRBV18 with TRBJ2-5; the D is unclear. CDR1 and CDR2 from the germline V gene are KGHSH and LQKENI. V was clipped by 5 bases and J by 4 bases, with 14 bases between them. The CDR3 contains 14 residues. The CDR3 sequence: CASSSPGPTETQYF. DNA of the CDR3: TGTGCCAGCTCATCCCCTGGTCCAACAGAGACCCAGTACTTC.

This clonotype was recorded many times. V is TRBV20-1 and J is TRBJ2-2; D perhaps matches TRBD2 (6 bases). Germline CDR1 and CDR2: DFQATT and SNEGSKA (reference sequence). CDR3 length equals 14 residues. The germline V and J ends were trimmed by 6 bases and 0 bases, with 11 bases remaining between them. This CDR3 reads CSAQEGTNTGELFF. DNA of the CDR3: TGCAGTGCCCAGGAGGGTACGAACACCGGGGAGCTGTTTTTT.

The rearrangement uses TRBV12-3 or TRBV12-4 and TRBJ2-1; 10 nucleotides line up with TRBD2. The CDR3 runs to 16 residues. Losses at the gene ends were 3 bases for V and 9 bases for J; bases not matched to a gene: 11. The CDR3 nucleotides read TGTGCCAGCAGTTTGGAGGTGGCTAGCGGGAGAGGTGAGCAGTTCTTC. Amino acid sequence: CASSLEVASGRGEQFF.

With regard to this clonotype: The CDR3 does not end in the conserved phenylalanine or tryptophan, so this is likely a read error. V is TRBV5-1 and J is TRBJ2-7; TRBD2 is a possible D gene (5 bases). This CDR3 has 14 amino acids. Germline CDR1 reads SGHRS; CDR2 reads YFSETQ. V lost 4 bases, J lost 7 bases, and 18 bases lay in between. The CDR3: CASSTGSTKEEQYL. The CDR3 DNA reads TGCGCCAGCAGCACGGGGTCTACGAAGGAGGAGCAGTACCTC.

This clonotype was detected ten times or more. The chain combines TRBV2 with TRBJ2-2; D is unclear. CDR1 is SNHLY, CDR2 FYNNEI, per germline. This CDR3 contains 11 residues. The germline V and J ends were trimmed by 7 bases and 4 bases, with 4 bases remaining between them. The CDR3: CASTFTGELFF. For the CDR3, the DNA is TGTGCCAGCACTTTCACCGGGGAGCTGTTTTTT.

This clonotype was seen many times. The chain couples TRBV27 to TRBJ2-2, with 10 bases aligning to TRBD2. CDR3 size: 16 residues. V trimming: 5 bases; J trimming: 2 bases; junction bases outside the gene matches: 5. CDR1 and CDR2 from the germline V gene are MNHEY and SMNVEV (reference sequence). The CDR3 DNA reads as TGTGCCAGCAGTCCTGGACTAGCGGACAACACCGGGGAGCTGTTTTTT. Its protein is CASSPGLADNTGELFF.

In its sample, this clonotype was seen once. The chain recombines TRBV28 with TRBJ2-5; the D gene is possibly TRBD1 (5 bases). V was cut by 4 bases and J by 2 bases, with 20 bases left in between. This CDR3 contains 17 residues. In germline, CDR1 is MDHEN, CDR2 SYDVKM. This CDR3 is CASSSSGWGAPQETQYF. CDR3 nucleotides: TGTGCCAGCAGTTCATCAGGGTGGGGTGCCCCTCAAGAGACCCAGTACTTC. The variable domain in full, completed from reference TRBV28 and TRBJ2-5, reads DVKVTQSSRYLVKRTGEKVFLECVQDMDHENMFWYRQDPGLGLRLIYFSYDVKMKEKGDIPEGYSVSREKKERFSLILESASTNQTSMYLCASSSSGWGAPQETQYFGPGTRLLVL.

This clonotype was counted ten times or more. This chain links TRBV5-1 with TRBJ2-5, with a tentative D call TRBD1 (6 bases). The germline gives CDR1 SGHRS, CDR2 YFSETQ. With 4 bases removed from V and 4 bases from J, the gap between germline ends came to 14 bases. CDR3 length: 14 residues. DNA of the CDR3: TGCGCCAGCAGCCTATCAGGGGACGGAGAGACCCAGTACTTC. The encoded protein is CASSLSGDGETQYF.

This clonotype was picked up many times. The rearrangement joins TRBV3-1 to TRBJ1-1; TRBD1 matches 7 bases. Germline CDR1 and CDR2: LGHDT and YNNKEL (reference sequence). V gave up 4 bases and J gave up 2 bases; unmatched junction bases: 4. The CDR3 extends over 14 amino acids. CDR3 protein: CASSRDRINTEAFF. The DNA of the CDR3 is TGTGCCAGCAGCCGGGACAGAATAAACACTGAAGCTTTCTTT.

CDR3: CATVRSGTGTTEAFF. CDR3 bases: TGTGCCACCGTACGCTCCGGGACAGGGACCACTGAAGCTTTCTTT. This rearrangement joins TRBV6-1 to TRBJ1-1; 9 bases map to TRBD1. The CDR3 loop spans 15 amino acids. The V and J ends lost 10 bases and 4 bases, in that order; junction bases with no gene match: 13. The germline V gene has CDR1 MNHNS and CDR2 SASEGT.

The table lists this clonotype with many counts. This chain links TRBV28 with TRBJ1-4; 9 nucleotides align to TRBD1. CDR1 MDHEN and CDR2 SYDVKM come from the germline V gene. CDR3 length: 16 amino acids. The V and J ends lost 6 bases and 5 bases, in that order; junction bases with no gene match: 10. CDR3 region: CASRGQGAPQNEKLFF. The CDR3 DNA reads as TGTGCCAGCAGGGGACAGGGAGCCCCACAAAATGAAAAACTGTTTTTT.

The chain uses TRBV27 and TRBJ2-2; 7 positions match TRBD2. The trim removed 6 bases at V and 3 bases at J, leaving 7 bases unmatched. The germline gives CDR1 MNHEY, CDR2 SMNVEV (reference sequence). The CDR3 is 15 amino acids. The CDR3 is CASRKAGRDTGELFF. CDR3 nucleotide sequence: TGTGCCAGCAGGAAAGCGGGGCGGGACACCGGGGAGCTGTTTTTT.

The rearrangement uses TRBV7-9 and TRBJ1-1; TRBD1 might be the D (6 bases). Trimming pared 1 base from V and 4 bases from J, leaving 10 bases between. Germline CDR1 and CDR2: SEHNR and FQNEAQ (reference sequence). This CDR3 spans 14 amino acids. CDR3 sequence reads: CASSLVGGLTEAFF. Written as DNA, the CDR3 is TGTGCCAGCAGCTTAGTTGGGGGGCTCACTGAAGCTTTCTTT.

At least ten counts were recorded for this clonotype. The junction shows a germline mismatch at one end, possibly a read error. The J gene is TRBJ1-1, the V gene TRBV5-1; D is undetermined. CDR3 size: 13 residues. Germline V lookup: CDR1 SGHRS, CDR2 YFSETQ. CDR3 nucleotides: TGTGCCAGCAGCCAAGGCTGGGACACTGAAGCTTTCTTT. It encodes CASSQGWDTEAFF.

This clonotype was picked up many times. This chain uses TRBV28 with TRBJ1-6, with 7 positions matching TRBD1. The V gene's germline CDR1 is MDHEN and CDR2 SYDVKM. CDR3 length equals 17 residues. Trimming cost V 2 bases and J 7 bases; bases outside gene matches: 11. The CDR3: CASSLTNVGQSNSPLHF. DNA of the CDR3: TGTGCCAGCAGTTTAACAAACGTGGGACAGAGCAATTCACCCCTCCACTTT.

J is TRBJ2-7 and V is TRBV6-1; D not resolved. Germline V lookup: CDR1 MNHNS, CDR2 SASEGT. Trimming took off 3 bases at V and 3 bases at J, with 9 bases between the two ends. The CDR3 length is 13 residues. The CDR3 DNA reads TGTGCCAGCAGTGAGCACCGCAGCTACGAGCAGTACTTC. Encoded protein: CASSEHRSYEQYF.

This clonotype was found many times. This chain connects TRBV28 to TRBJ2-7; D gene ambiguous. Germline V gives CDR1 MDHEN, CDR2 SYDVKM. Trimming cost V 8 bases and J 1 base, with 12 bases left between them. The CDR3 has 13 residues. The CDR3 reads CASGIPSSYEQYF. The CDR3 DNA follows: TGTGCCAGCGGGATTCCGTCTTCCTACGAGCAGTACTTC.

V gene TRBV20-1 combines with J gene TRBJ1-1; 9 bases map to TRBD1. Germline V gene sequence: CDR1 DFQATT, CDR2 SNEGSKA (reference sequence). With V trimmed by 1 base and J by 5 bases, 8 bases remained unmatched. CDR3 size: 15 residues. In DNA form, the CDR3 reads TGCAGTGCTAGAGCCTCGGGACAGGGAGGAACTGAAGCTTTCTTT. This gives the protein CSARASGQGGTEAFF.

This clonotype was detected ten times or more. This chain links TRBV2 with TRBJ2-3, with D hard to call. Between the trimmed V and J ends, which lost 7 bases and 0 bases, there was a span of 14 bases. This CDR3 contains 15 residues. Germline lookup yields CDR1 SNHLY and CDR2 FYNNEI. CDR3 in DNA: TGTGCCAGCACCGAGGACCAAGGGAGCACAGATACGCAGTATTTT. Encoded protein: CASTEDQGSTDTQYF.

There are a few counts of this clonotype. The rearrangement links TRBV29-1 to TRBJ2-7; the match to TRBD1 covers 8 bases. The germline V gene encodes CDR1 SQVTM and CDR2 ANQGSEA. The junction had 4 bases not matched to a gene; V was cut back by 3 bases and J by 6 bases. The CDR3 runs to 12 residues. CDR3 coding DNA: TGCAGCGTTGACGCAGGGGGCGGCGAGCAGTACTTC. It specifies CSVDAGGGEQYF.

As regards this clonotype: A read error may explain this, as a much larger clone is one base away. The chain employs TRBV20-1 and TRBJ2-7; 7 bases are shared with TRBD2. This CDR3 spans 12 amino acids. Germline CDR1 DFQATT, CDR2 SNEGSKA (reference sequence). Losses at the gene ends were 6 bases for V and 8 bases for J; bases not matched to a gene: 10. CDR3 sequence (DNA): TGCAGTGCAAAGCGGGATAACGTCAAGCAGTACTTC. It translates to CSAKRDNVKQYF.

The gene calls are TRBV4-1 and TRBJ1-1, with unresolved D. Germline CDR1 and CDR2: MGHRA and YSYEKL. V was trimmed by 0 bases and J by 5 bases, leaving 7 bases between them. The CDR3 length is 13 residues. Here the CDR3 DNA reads TGCGCCAGCAGCCAAGACGGGGAGACTGAAGCTTTCTTT. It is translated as CASSQDGETEAFF.

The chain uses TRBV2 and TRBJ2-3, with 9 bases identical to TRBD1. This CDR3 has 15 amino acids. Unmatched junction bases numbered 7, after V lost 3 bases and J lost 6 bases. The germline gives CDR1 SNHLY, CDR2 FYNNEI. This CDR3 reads CASSDGTGTRDTQYF. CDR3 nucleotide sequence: TGTGCCAGCAGTGACGGGACAGGGACCCGTGATACGCAGTATTTT.

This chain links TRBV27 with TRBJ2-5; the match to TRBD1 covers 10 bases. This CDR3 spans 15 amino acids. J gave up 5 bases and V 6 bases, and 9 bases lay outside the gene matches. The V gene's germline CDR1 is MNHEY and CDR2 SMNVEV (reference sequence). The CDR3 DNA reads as TGTGCCAGCAGCCCCGCGTGGGGACAGGGGGAGACCCAGTACTTC. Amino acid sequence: CASSPAWGQGETQYF.

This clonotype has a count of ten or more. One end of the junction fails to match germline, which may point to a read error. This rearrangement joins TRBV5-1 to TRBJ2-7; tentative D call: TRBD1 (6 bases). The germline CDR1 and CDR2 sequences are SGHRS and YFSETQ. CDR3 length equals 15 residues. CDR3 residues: CASSLGASSSYEQYF. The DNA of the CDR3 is TGTGCCAGCAGCCTGGGGGCTAGCAGTTCCTACGAGCAGTACTTC.

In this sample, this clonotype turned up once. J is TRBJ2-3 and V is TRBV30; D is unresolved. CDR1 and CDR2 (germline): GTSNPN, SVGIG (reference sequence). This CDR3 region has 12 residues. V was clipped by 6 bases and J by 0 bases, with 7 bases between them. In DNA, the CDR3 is TGTGCCTGCTACACTAGCACAGATACGCAGTATTTT. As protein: CACYTSTDTQYF.

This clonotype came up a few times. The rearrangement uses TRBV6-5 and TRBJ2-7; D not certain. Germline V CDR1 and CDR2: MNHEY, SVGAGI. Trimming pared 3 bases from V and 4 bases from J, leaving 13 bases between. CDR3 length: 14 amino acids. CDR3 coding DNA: TGTGCCAGCAGTTATGGTCAGGTTGGATACGAGCAGTACTTC. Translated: CASSYGQVGYEQYF.

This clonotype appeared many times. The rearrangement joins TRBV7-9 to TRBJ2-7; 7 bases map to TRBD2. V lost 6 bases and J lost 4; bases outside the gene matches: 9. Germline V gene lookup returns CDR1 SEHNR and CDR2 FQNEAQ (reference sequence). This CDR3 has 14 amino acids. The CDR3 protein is CASSQGGSWYEQYF. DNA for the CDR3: TGTGCCAGCAGTCAGGGAGGGTCTTGGTACGAGCAGTACTTC.

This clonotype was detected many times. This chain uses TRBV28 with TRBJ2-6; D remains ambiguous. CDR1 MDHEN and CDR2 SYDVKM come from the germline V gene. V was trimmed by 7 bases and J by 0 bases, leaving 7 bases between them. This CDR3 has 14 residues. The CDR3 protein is CASKRNSGANVLTF. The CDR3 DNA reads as TGTGCCAGCAAAAGAAACTCTGGGGCCAACGTCCTGACTTTC.

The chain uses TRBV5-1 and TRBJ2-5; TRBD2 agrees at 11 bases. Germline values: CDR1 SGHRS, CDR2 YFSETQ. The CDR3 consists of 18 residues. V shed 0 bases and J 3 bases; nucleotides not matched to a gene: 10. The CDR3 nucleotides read TGCGCCAGCAGCTTGGAAGGACTAAGGGGACTAGCGGAAGAGACCCAGTACTTC. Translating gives CASSLEGLRGLAEETQYF. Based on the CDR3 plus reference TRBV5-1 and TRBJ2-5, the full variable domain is KAGVTQTPRYLIKTRGQQVTLSCSPISGHRSVSWYQQTPGQGLQFLFEYFSETQRNKGNFPGRFSGRQFSNSRSEMNVSTLELGDSALYLCASSLEGLRGLAEETQYFGPGTRLLVL.